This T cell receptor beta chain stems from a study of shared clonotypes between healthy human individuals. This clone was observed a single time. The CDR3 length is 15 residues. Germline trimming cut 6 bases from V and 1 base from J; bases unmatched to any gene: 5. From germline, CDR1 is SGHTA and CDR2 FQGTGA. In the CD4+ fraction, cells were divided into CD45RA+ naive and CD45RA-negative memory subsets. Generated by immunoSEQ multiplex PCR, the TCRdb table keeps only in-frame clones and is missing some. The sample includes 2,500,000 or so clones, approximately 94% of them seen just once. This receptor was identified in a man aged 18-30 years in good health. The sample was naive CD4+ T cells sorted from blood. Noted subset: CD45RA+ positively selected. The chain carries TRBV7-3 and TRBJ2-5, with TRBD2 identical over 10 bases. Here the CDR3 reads CASSLAGAFQETQYF. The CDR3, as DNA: TGTGCCAGCAGTCTAGCGGGGGCCTTCCAAGAGACCCAGTACTTC. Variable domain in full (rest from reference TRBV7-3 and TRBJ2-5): GAGVSQTPSNKVTEKGKYVELRCDPISGHTALYWYRQSLGQGPEFLIYFQGTGAADDSGLPNDRFFAVRPEGSVSTLKIQRTERGDSAVYLCASSLAGAFQETQYFGPGTRLLVL.